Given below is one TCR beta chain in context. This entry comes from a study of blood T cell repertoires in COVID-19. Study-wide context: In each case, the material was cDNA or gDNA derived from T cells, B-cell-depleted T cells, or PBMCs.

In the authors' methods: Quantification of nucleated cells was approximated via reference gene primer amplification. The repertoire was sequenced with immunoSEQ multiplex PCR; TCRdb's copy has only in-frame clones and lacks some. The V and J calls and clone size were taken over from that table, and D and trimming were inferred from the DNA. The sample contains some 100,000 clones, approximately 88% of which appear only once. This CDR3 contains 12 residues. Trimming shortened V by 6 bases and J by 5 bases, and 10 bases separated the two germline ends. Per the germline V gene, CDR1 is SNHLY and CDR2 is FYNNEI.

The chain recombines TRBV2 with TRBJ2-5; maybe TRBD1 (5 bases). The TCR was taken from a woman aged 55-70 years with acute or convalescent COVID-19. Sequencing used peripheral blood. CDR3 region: CASRYAGETQYF. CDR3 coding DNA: TGTGCCAGCAGATACGCAGGGGAGACCCAGTACTTC.